One T cell receptor beta chain is described in this entry. Germline loops: CDR1 KGHSH, CDR2 LQKENI. This CDR3 is 16 amino acids long. V dropped 0 bases and J dropped 5; count of bases not matched to a gene: 4. The data originate from a study of blood T cell repertoires in COVID-19. Study in general: Some COVID-19 samples were acute and others convalescent; all came from the United States, Italy and Spain.

Using immunoSEQ multiplex PCR, the repertoire was profiled, and TCRdb retains in-frame clones only, with some absent. The profile shows 200,000 or so clones, more than 70% of them singletons. Sequencing used peripheral blood. The J gene is TRBJ2-5, the V gene TRBV18, with TRBD1 matching 12 bases. This TCR was sampled from a man aged 45-65 years with COVID-19, enrolled during active disease. In DNA form, the CDR3 reads TGTGCCAGCTCACCACCAGGGACAGGGGGCAGCGAGACCCAGTACTTC. Translation: CASSPPGTGGSETQYF.